These 17 T cell receptor beta chains share one sample of origin, sequenced in a study of shared clonotypes between healthy human individuals. Terminally differentiated effector memory CD45RA+ cells were excluded from the naive CD8 cells, which were CD45RO-negative and positively selected for CCR7. Method: immunoSEQ multiplex PCR; TCRdb's copy keeps in-frame clones and lacks some. The repertoire holds millions of clones, with just under 95% as singletons. Sequenced sample: naive CD8+ T cells sorted from blood. The receptor source for this set is a man between 18 and 35 years old in good health.

The chain couples TRBV4-3 to TRBJ2-7; the D is unclear. Germline assignment: CDR1 LGHNA and CDR2 YSLEER. V lost 1 base, J lost 4 bases, and 11 bases lay in between. The CDR3 loop spans 14 amino acids. The DNA for the CDR3 is TGCGCCAGCAGCCAAGGCCCCGCGACGTACGAGCAGTACTTC. Amino acids: CASSQGPATYEQYF.

This chain joins TRBV30 and TRBJ2-7; the D call may be TRBD1 or TRBD2 (5 bases each). Germline CDR1 reads GTSNPN; CDR2 reads SVGIG (reference sequence). The ends were cut back, 1 base at V and 0 bases at J, with 7 bases in the middle. This CDR3 region has 13 residues. Here the CDR3 reads CAWSGGSSYEQYF. As DNA, the CDR3 is TGTGCCTGGAGTGGGGGGAGCTCCTACGAGCAGTACTTC.

The chain links TRBV7-9 to TRBJ2-2; 9 nucleotides agree with TRBD1. Germline V gene sequence: CDR1 SEHNR, CDR2 FQNEAQ (reference sequence). The junction had 7 bases not matched to a gene; V was cut back by 4 bases and J by 7 bases. This CDR3 comprises 15 residues. In DNA form, the CDR3 reads TGTGCCAGCAGCTACACAGGGGGCGTTCACGGGGAGCTGTTTTTT. This codes for CASSYTGGVHGELFF.

This chain links TRBV5-6 with TRBJ1-1; TRBD1 agrees at 7 bases. The CDR3 covers 12 residues. With 4 bases clipped from V and 10 bases from J, the junction kept 7 bases outside the gene matches. Germline V CDR1 and CDR2: SGHDT, YYEEEE. The CDR3 coding sequence is TGTGCCAGCAGCCTCGGGACAGCTAGAGCTTTCTTT. This translates into CASSLGTARAFF.

The chain carries TRBV15 and TRBJ1-5; the D gene is possibly TRBD1 (6 bases). Deletions cut 5 bases from V and 3 bases from J, with 14 bases between. The germline V gene encodes CDR1 LNHNV and CDR2 YYDKDF (reference sequence). CDR3 size: 15 residues. CDR3 in amino acids: CATSPNTGNNQPQHF. In DNA form, the CDR3 reads TGTGCCACCAGCCCCAATACAGGGAACAATCAGCCCCAGCATTTT.

Points on this clone: One end of the junction is discordant with germline, which a read error may explain. This sequence joins TRBV6-5 and TRBJ2-2, with a tentative D call TRBD1 (6 bases). The CDR3 loop spans 15 amino acids. The germline gives CDR1 MNHEY, CDR2 SVGAGI. The CDR3 region is CASSYQGHGTGELSF. The CDR3 DNA reads TGTGCCAGCAGTTACCAGGGGCATGGCACCGGGGAGCTGTCTTTT.

V usage is TRBV4-2 and J usage is TRBJ2-7; maybe TRBD2 (6 bases). Germline lookup yields CDR1 LGHNA and CDR2 YNFKEQ. This CDR3 has 13 residues. V lost 0 bases to trimming and J lost 4 bases, with 7 bases between them. CDR3 nucleotides: TGTGCCAGCAGCCAAGAGGCGGGGTACGAGCAGTACTTC. It codes for CASSQEAGYEQYF.

The chain carries TRBV10-3 and TRBJ1-6; D may be TRBD1 (6 bases). The CDR3 loop spans 16 amino acids. V lost 2 bases to trimming and J lost 7 bases, with 15 bases between them. CDR1 and CDR2 from the germline V gene are ENHRY and SYGVKD. The CDR3, as DNA: TGTGCCATCAGTGAGGAATGGGGGGGCGCGAATTCACCCCTCCACTTT. Translated, it gives CAISEEWGGANSPLHF.

The genes are TRBV15 and TRBJ2-7; D may be TRBD1 or TRBD2 (5 bases each). The germline V and J ends were trimmed by 8 bases and 4 bases, with 12 bases remaining between them. Germline V gene data show CDR1 as LNHNV and CDR2 as YYDKDF (reference sequence). This CDR3 has 12 residues. The CDR3 is CATGSRGYEQYF. CDR3 DNA sequence: TGTGCCACCGGATCGAGGGGTTACGAGCAGTACTTC.

Comments on this clone: At the DNA level, this CDR3 is encoded by other sequences in the same sample as well. This chain links TRBV5-1 with TRBJ1-2; the match to TRBD1 covers 8 bases. This CDR3 contains 14 residues. Germline CDR1 SGHRS, CDR2 YFSETQ. Losses at the gene ends were 0 bases for V and 6 bases for J; bases not matched to a gene: 4. The CDR3 region is CASSLAQGADGYTF. In DNA, the CDR3 is TGCGCCAGCAGCTTGGCGCAGGGGGCGGATGGCTACACCTTC.

The genes are TRBV2 and TRBJ2-1, with 10 bases aligning to TRBD2. Unmatched junction bases numbered 5, after V lost 6 bases and J lost 0 bases. This CDR3 is built from 16 residues. Germline assignment: CDR1 SNHLY and CDR2 FYNNEI. The chain's CDR3 is CASRRASGSSYNEQFF. As DNA, the CDR3 is TGTGCCAGCAGGCGGGCTAGCGGGAGCTCCTACAATGAGCAGTTCTTC.

The genes are TRBV7-9 and TRBJ1-6, with TRBD1 identical over 8 bases. The V gene's germline CDR1 is SEHNR and CDR2 FQNEAQ (reference sequence). With V trimmed by 7 bases and J by 7 bases, 9 bases remained unmatched. The CDR3 runs to 15 residues. The CDR3 is CASTLGGQGNSPLHF. In nucleotides, the CDR3 is TGTGCCAGCACCCTGGGAGGACAGGGAAATTCACCCCTCCACTTT.

V usage is TRBV5-1 and J usage is TRBJ2-1, with TRBD2 as a possible D gene (6 bases). The CDR3 sequence is 14 residues long. Germline-derived CDR1 and CDR2 are SGHRS and YFSETQ. Trimming shortened V by 3 bases and J by 3 bases, and 10 bases separated the two germline ends. This CDR3 is CASSSGVDYNEQFF. CDR3 in DNA: TGCGCCAGCAGCTCGGGAGTAGACTACAATGAGCAGTTCTTC.

This sequence joins TRBV27 and TRBJ2-7; TRBD2 agrees at 11 bases. This CDR3 has 15 amino acids. The trim removed 1 base at V and 6 bases at J, leaving 5 bases unmatched. Germline V lookup: CDR1 MNHEY, CDR2 SMNVEV (reference sequence). CDR3 in amino acids: CASSLYTSGSGEQYF. The CDR3 bases are TGTGCCAGCAGTTTATACACTAGCGGGAGCGGCGAGCAGTACTTC.

This clone was observed once. Different DNA sequences within this sample yield the same CDR3. This sequence joins TRBV19 and TRBJ1-1; D is uncertain. Germline lookup yields CDR1 LNHDA and CDR2 SQIVND (reference sequence). V lost 3 bases to trimming and J lost 1 base, with 6 bases between them. There are 13 residues in the CDR3. The CDR3 nucleotides are TGTGCCAGTAGTATTACTTCGAACACTGAAGCTTTCTTT. Protein product: CASSITSNTEAFF.

This chain uses TRBV5-6 with TRBJ2-7, with 9 nucleotides matching TRBD2. This CDR3 is built from 14 residues. The V gene's germline CDR1 is SGHDT and CDR2 YYEEEE. Unmatched junction bases numbered 4, after V lost 0 bases and J lost 6 bases. The CDR3 DNA reads TGTGCCAGCAGCTTGGGTAGCGGGAGAGGCGAGCAGTACTTC. This codes for CASSLGSGRGEQYF.

Concerning this clone itself: The same CDR3 arises from other DNA sequences in this sample as well. The chain combines TRBV27 with TRBJ2-7, with TRBD2 identical over 8 bases. V was pared by 5 bases and J by 0 bases, with 0 bases of the junction left unmatched. The length of the CDR3 is 13 residues. Germline CDR1 reads MNHEY; CDR2 reads SMNVEV (reference sequence). The CDR3 protein is CASSSGSSYEQYF. DNA for the CDR3: TGTGCCAGCAGTAGCGGGAGCTCCTACGAGCAGTACTTC.